The clone carrying this T cell receptor (beta chain) has just a few counts. The data belong to a study of T cell responses to AZD1222 COVID-19 vaccine. The CDR3 has 13 residues. The V gene's germline CDR1 is MDHEN and CDR2 SYDVKM. The ends were cut back, 3 bases at V and 7 bases at J, with 12 bases in the middle. The protocol was immunoSEQ multiplex PCR, while the TCRdb copy is restricted to in-frame clones and leaves out a portion. The sample has over 150,000 clones, 85% to 95% seen once. This sequence joins TRBV28 and TRBJ1-1; D might be TRBD1 (5 bases). The sequence was obtained from an adult who received the AZD1222 COVID-19 vaccine. Here the sequenced sample was peripheral blood, taken 28 days after the second AZD1222 dose. CDR3 bases: TGTGCCAGCAGTTTGGGGGACCGGAGTGAAGCTTTCTTT. Amino acid sequence: CASSLGDRSEAFF. The whole variable domain, remainder taken from reference TRBV28 and TRBJ1-1, is DVKVTQSSRYLVKRTGEKVFLECVQDMDHENMFWYRQDPGLGLRLIYFSYDVKMKEKGDIPEGYSVSREKKERFSLILESASTNQTSMYLCASSLGDRSEAFFGQGTRLTVV.